A single sample is the source of the 30 T cell receptor beta chains below, sequenced in a study of T cells in narcolepsy. Clones were sequenced by immunoSEQ multiplex PCR, and TCRdb holds only the in-frame ones, with some missing. The table includes some 30,000 clones, about 85% detected once. The specimen sequenced was CD45RA- memory CD4+ T cells from PBMCs. These receptors all come from a human donor with narcolepsy.

CDR3 sequence: CASGGPDETQYF. CDR3 nucleotide sequence: TGCGCCAGCGGGGGGCCGGATGAGACCCAGTACTTC. The J gene is TRBJ2-5, the V gene TRBV23-1; D is tentatively TRBD1 or TRBD2 (6 bases each). TRBV23-1 is annotated as an ORF whose role is uncertain. The CDR3 runs to 12 residues. V gave up 8 bases and J gave up 5 bases, with 12 bases separating them.

The genes are TRBV6-1 and TRBJ1-2; no reliable D call. In germline, CDR1 is MNHNS, CDR2 SASEGT. The CDR3 contains 14 residues. Between the trimmed V and J ends, which lost 7 bases and 2 bases, there was a span of 14 bases. CDR3 residues: CASIQAPANYGYTF. CDR3 nucleotide sequence: TGTGCCAGCATTCAAGCCCCGGCAAACTATGGCTACACCTTC.

The CDR3 loop is CASSQDHFTEAFF. CDR3 coding DNA: TGCGCCAGCAGCCAAGACCACTTTACTGAAGCTTTCTTT. This chain links TRBV4-3 with TRBJ1-1, with D uncertain. The CDR3 covers 13 residues. V was cut by 0 bases and J by 5 bases, with 7 bases left in between. The germline V gene encodes CDR1 LGHNA and CDR2 YSLEER.

This chain links TRBV11-1 with TRBJ2-5; D is possibly TRBD1 (5 bases). Trimming stripped 5 bases from V and 4 bases from J, with 17 bases between. The CDR3 spans 15 residues. Germline V gene sequence: CDR1 SGHAT, CDR2 FQDESV (reference sequence). DNA of the CDR3: TGTGCCAGCAGCGACAGACTGGGTGGGGCAGAGACCCAGTACTTC. Translation: CASSDRLGGAETQYF. Filled out from reference TRBV11-1 and TRBJ2-5, the complete variable domain reads EAEVAQSPRYKITEKSQAVAFWCDPISGHATLYWYRQILGQGPELLVQFQDESVVDDSQLPKDRFSAERLKGVDSTLKIQPAELGDSAMYLCASSDRLGGAETQYFGPGTRLLVL.

V gene TRBV25-1 combines with J gene TRBJ2-5; 7 bases are shared with TRBD1. V shed 1 base, J shed 5 bases, and the junction held 13 bases outside the gene matches. The CDR3 runs to 17 residues. The germline V gene has CDR1 MGHDK and CDR2 SYGVNS. The CDR3: CASSELAGRGLGETQYF. DNA of the CDR3: TGTGCCAGCAGTGAATTAGCCGGCAGGGGGTTAGGGGAGACCCAGTACTTC.

This chain joins TRBV6-5 and TRBJ2-5; either TRBD1 or TRBD2 may supply D (5 bases each). CDR3 length equals 14 residues. V lost 0 bases and J lost 2, with 7 bases in between. Germline V lookup: CDR1 MNHEY, CDR2 SVGAGI. CDR3 nucleotides: TGTGCCAGCAGTTACTCGAGGGGACAAGAGACCCAGTACTTC. Its translation is CASSYSRGQETQYF.

The chain combines TRBV25-1 with TRBJ2-7; no clear D gene. The CDR3 loop spans 11 amino acids. Germline V lookup: CDR1 MGHDK, CDR2 SYGVNS. Trimming shortened V by 4 bases and J by 8 bases, and 9 bases separated the two germline ends. CDR3 in DNA: TGTGCCAGCAGTGGGGGTACCAAGCAGTACTTC. Encoded protein: CASSGGTKQYF.

J is TRBJ1-4 and V is TRBV7-2; D might be TRBD1 (6 bases). Per germline, CDR1 SGHTA and CDR2 FQGNSA. The CDR3 is 15 amino acids. Deletions cut 5 bases from V and 3 bases from J, with 13 bases between. The CDR3 reads CASSPRWGPNEKLFF. CDR3 coding DNA: TGTGCCAGCAGCCCGAGATGGGGGCCTAATGAAAAACTGTTTTTT.

The genes are TRBV6-1 and TRBJ2-7; D uncertain. The CDR3 loop spans 12 amino acids. Between the trimmed V and J ends, which lost 3 bases and 9 bases, there was a span of 12 bases. Germline CDR1 MNHNS, CDR2 SASEGT. The CDR3 is CASSDVWRGQYF. The CDR3 coding sequence is TGTGCCAGCAGTGACGTCTGGCGCGGGCAGTACTTC.

This clone has more than one count but fewer than ten. The gene calls are TRBV5-6 and TRBJ2-5; D perhaps matches TRBD2 (6 bases). Germline-derived CDR1 and CDR2 are SGHDT and YYEEEE. Trimming left V 0 bases short and J 2 bases short, with 17 bases between. The CDR3 totals 17 residues. The CDR3 nucleotides read TGTGCCAGCAGCTTGGGGTTAGCGGTAGAGGGACAAGAGACCCAGTACTTC. Encoded protein: CASSLGLAVEGQETQYF.

The rearrangement links TRBV6-4 to TRBJ1-1; 8 bases fit TRBD1. The CDR3 is made up of 15 amino acids. From germline, CDR1 is MRHNA and CDR2 SNTAGT. J lost 4 bases, V lost 4 bases, and 8 bases had no gene match. CDR3 nucleotides: TGTGCCAGCAGTGGGCAGGGGGCGAAGGGCACTGAAGCTTTCTTT. Translating gives CASSGQGAKGTEAFF.

The chain recombines TRBV4-3 with TRBJ1-2, with D unclear. The CDR3 runs 17 residues. Looked up from germline, CDR1 is LGHNA and CDR2 is YSLEER. V shed 0 bases and J shed 4 bases, with 18 bases lying between them. CDR3 DNA sequence: TGCGCCAGCAGCCAAGATGTGTTGGCTGGAGCTTTCTATGGCTACACCTTC. Its protein product is CASSQDVLAGAFYGYTF.

V usage is TRBV11-2 and J usage is TRBJ1-1; 7 bases agree with TRBD1. The junction had 11 bases not matched to a gene; V was cut back by 4 bases and J by 3 bases. The CDR3 is 16 amino acids. The germline V gene has CDR1 SGHAT and CDR2 FQNNGV. The CDR3 coding sequence is TGTGCCAGCAGCTCCGCCCGGACAGGTCTTGACACTGAAGCTTTCTTT. Translation: CASSSARTGLDTEAFF. The entire variable domain, with the rest obtained from reference TRBV11-2 and TRBJ1-1, is as follows: EAGVAQSPRYKIIEKRQSVAFWCNPISGHATLYWYQQILGQGPKLLIQFQNNGVVDDSQLPKDRFSAERLKGVDSTLKIQPAKLEDSAVYLCASSSARTGLDTEAFFGQGTRLTVV.

The rearrangement uses TRBV11-3 and TRBJ2-7; 7 bases match TRBD1. Germline V gene data show CDR1 as SGHNT and CDR2 as YENEEA. CDR3 length: 13 residues. The junction had 9 bases not matched to a gene; V was cut back by 5 bases and J by 8 bases. For the CDR3, the DNA is TGTGCCAGCAGCCCCTCGACAGGGCTACAGCAGTACTTC. Its protein product is CASSPSTGLQQYF.

The chain carries TRBV28 and TRBJ2-7; 8 nucleotides agree with TRBD1. Losses at the gene ends were 5 bases for V and 4 bases for J; bases not matched to a gene: 7. Germline V gives CDR1 MDHEN, CDR2 SYDVKM. This CDR3 is 14 amino acids long. In DNA form, the CDR3 reads TGTGCCAGCAGTCTCCCGGGACAGGATTACGAGCAGTACTTC. The encoded protein is CASSLPGQDYEQYF.

The chain links TRBV7-2 to TRBJ2-1; TRBD2 matches at 8 bases. CDR1 and CDR2 from the germline V gene are SGHTA and FQGNSA. This CDR3 has 15 amino acids. V lost 5 bases and J lost 7; bases outside the gene matches: 10. The CDR3 here is CASSPKAGGRNEQFF. The CDR3 DNA sequence: TGTGCCAGCAGCCCTAAGGCGGGGGGTAGAAATGAGCAGTTCTTC.

On this clone itself: Compared with germline, one end of the junction differs, possibly owing to a read error. The chain is built from TRBV5-3 and TRBJ2-7, with D unclear. TRBV5-3 belongs to the ORF category, with a function that is uncertain. The CDR3 extends over 15 amino acids. CDR3 DNA: TGTGCCAGCAGCTTGGCGAGGATGAGCTCCTACGAGCAGTACTTC. Protein: CASSLARMSSYEQYF.

The gene calls are TRBV2 and TRBJ2-7, with D perhaps matching TRBD2 (5 bases). This CDR3 spans 15 amino acids. V was trimmed by 5 bases and J by 1 base, leaving 15 bases between them. The V gene's germline CDR1 is SNHLY and CDR2 FYNNEI. DNA for the CDR3: TGTGCCAGCAGTCCATTAAGGACTGGATCCTACGAGCAGTACTTC. It specifies CASSPLRTGSYEQYF. Complete variable domain (other parts from reference TRBV2 and TRBJ2-7): EPEVTQTPSHQVTQMGQEVILRCVPISNHLYFYWYRQILGQKVEFLVSFYNNEISEKSEIFDDQFSVERPDGSNFTLKIRSTKLEDSAMYFCASSPLRTGSYEQYFGPGTRLTVT.

This sequence joins TRBV7-2 and TRBJ2-7; a possible D gene is TRBD1 (6 bases). Germline CDR1 reads SGHTA; CDR2 reads FQGNSA. V was shortened by 3 bases and J by 7 bases, with 13 bases between the two germline ends. This CDR3 is 13 amino acids long. DNA of the CDR3: TGTGCCAGCAGCTTGGACAGTTACTGGGAGCAGTACTTC. Protein: CASSLDSYWEQYF. The variable domain in full, with the rest retrieved from reference TRBV7-2 and TRBJ2-7, is GAGVSQSPSNKVTEKGKDVELRCDPISGHTALYWYRQSLGQGLEFLIYFQGNSAPDKSGLPSDRFSAERTGGSVSTLTIQRTQQEDSAVYLCASSLDSYWEQYFGPGTRLTVT.

Worth noting for this clone: Other DNA sequences in this sample translate to the same CDR3. The chain carries TRBV7-6 and TRBJ2-1; either TRBD1 or TRBD2 may fit D (6 bases each). Germline-derived CDR1 and CDR2 are SGHVS and FNYEAQ. CDR3 length equals 17 residues. Trimming left V 1 base short and J 9 bases short, with 22 bases between. The CDR3 DNA is TGTGCCAGCAGCTTAGAGTCGGGGGCGAGGGTATATGGTGAGCAGTTCTTC. This codes for CASSLESGARVYGEQFF.

This chain joins TRBV15 and TRBJ2-1; D gene unclear. CDR3 size: 12 residues. Germline V lookup: CDR1 LNHNV, CDR2 YYDKDF (reference sequence). With 1 base removed from V and 9 bases from J, the gap between germline ends came to 7 bases. The CDR3 coding sequence is TGTGCCACCAGCAGAGGACATACTGAGCAGTTCTTC. Its translation: CATSRGHTEQFF.

This sequence joins TRBV30 and TRBJ2-7; TRBD1 or TRBD2 may be the D gene (5 bases each). This CDR3 contains 15 residues. The ends were cut back, 2 bases at V and 2 bases at J, with 16 bases in the middle. Germline lookup yields CDR1 GTSNPN and CDR2 SVGIG (reference sequence). The CDR3 is CAWSPGTLGPYEQYF. CDR3 bases: TGTGCCTGGAGTCCCGGGACCCTTGGCCCCTACGAGCAGTACTTC. Drawing the rest from reference TRBV30 and TRBJ2-7, the complete variable domain is SQTIHQWPATLVQPVGSPLSLECTVEGTSNPNLYWYRQAAGRGLQLLFYSVGIGQISSEVPQNLSASRPQDRQFILSSKKLLLSDSGFYLCAWSPGTLGPYEQYFGPGTRLTVT.

The rearrangement uses TRBV28 and TRBJ2-3; 9 positions agree with TRBD2. The CDR3 totals 16 residues. The V segment lost 2 bases and the J segment 5 bases; nucleotides outside the gene matches: 8. The germline V gene has CDR1 MDHEN and CDR2 SYDVKM. The CDR3 region is CASSLRGGLAKDTQYF. The CDR3 DNA follows: TGTGCCAGCAGTTTACGCGGGGGACTAGCAAAAGATACGCAGTATTTT. Using reference TRBV28 and TRBJ2-3 for the parts outside the CDR3, the full variable domain is DVKVTQSSRYLVKRTGEKVFLECVQDMDHENMFWYRQDPGLGLRLIYFSYDVKMKEKGDIPEGYSVSREKKERFSLILESASTNQTSMYLCASSLRGGLAKDTQYFGPGTRLTVL.

The chain uses TRBV5-1 and TRBJ2-3; weak D call: TRBD1 (6 bases). V lost 1 base to trimming and J lost 2 bases, with 11 bases between them. The V gene's germline CDR1 is SGHRS and CDR2 YFSETQ. The length of the CDR3 is 15 residues. The CDR3 sequence: CASSLRGTNTDTQYF. The CDR3 DNA sequence: TGCGCCAGCAGCTTGAGGGGGACAAACACAGATACGCAGTATTTT.

The chain links TRBV28 to TRBJ1-2; 7 bases are shared with TRBD1. Germline V gene lookup returns CDR1 MDHEN and CDR2 SYDVKM. J gave up 0 bases and V 9 bases, and 4 bases lay outside the gene matches. The CDR3 runs to 13 residues. The CDR3 reads CASRGQPNYGYTF. The DNA of the CDR3 is TGTGCCAGTAGGGGACAGCCTAACTATGGCTACACCTTC.

V and J are TRBV10-2 and TRBJ1-1; D ambiguous. The CDR3 extends over 15 amino acids. V was shortened by 6 bases and J by 4 bases, with 18 bases between the two germline ends. CDR1 is WSHSY and CDR2 is SAAADI in the germline V gene. This CDR3 reads CASRAAEGGSTEAFF. CDR3 bases: TGCGCCAGCAGGGCGGCCGAGGGAGGGAGCACTGAAGCTTTCTTT.

The rearrangement links TRBV7-8 to TRBJ1-5, with 7 nucleotides matching TRBD1. The CDR3 has 15 residues. V shed 5 bases, J shed 0 bases, and the junction held 4 bases outside the gene matches. CDR1 and CDR2 (germline): SGHVS, FQNEAQ. CDR3 protein: CASSPNRGSNQPQHF. DNA of the CDR3: TGTGCCAGCAGCCCCAACAGGGGTAGCAATCAGCCCCAGCATTTT.

This chain joins TRBV19 and TRBJ2-7; possibly TRBD2 for D (6 bases). CDR1 is LNHDA, CDR2 SQIVND, per germline (reference sequence). Trimming left V 9 bases short and J 3 bases short, with 18 bases between. The CDR3 runs to 14 residues. The chain's CDR3 is CASHSAGQFYEQYF. In DNA, the CDR3 is TGTGCCAGCCATTCCGCGGGGCAGTTCTACGAGCAGTACTTC.

This clone was observed a few times. This chain links TRBV15 with TRBJ1-2; D call uncertain. The V gene's germline CDR1 is LNHNV and CDR2 YYDKDF (reference sequence). This CDR3 is 14 amino acids long. Trimming took off 0 bases at V and 4 bases at J, with 9 bases between the two ends. The CDR3 DNA reads as TGTGCCACCAGCAGAGATCAAGGGAGCTATGGCTACACCTTC. Residues: CATSRDQGSYGYTF. Variable domain in full (rest from reference TRBV15 and TRBJ1-2): DAMVIQNPRYQVTQFGKPVTLSCSQTLNHNVMYWYQQKSSQAPKLLFHYYDKDFNNEADTPDNFQSRRPNTSFCFLDIRSPGLGDTAMYLCATSRDQGSYGYTFGSGTRLTVV.

The chain carries TRBV5-6 and TRBJ2-2; D is unclear. Trimming stripped 2 bases from V and 7 bases from J, with 12 bases between. CDR3 length: 14 amino acids. CDR1 and CDR2 from the germline V gene are SGHDT and YYEEEE. CDR3 loop: CASSLTGLVGELFF. CDR3 bases: TGTGCCAGCAGCTTAACTGGATTAGTCGGGGAGCTGTTTTTT.